This record concerns one T cell receptor (beta chain) sequence. The target antigen is unknown. The record originates from a study of T cell responses to AZD1222 COVID-19 vaccine. Study-level findings and limits: As reported, nearly half of all spike-specific TCRs target variant regions that are unmutated. There were mostly white British donors and more females than males, and clonal diversity was possibly underestimated.

Sequenced by immunoSEQ multiplex PCR; TCRdb stores in-frame clones only, minus some. The sample carries about 150,000 clones, 94% recorded once. Sequenced material: peripheral blood, taken on day 0 of AZD1222 vaccination. This receptor was obtained from an adult in good health.

CDR3 amino acids: CASSYVRVEEKLFF. DNA for the CDR3: TGTGCCAGCAGTTACGTCAGGGTTGAGGAAAAACTGTTTTTT. The chain carries TRBV6-6 and TRBJ1-4, with D possibly matching TRBD1 (5 bases). Trimming removed 2 bases at V and 8 bases at J, with 12 bases between. The CDR3 consists of 14 residues. CDR1 and CDR2 from the germline V gene are MNHNY and SVGAGI (reference sequence).